The 20 T cell receptor beta chains given below trace back to one sample, sequenced in a study of beta chain features in type 1 diabetes. The study reverse transcribed the entire isolated RNA, so it sequenced expressed TCRB transcripts. The protocol was immunoSEQ multiplex PCR, while the TCRdb copy is restricted to in-frame clones and leaves out a portion. The sample yields 300,000 to 400,000 clones, 10% to 15% seen once. The sequencing sample was made of naive CD4+ T cells from blood. The receptors derive from a young man in good health.

The gene calls are TRBV18 and TRBJ1-3, with 7 positions matching TRBD1. Trimming cost V 3 bases and J 5 bases; bases outside gene matches: 4. The CDR3 runs 14 residues. The germline gives CDR1 KGHSH, CDR2 LQKENI. CDR3 in DNA: TGTGCCAGCTCACCCGGGACAGAAAGAAACACCATATATTTT. This sequence encodes CASSPGTERNTIYF.

The rearrangement uses TRBV4-3 and TRBJ1-2; D uncertain. Germline lookup yields CDR1 LGHNA and CDR2 YSLEER. The CDR3 has 15 residues. The V gene lost 3 bases and the J gene lost 0 bases, with 11 bases spanning the gap. The CDR3 sequence: CASSHRPEANYGYTF. As DNA, the CDR3 is TGCGCCAGCAGCCACCGACCTGAGGCTAACTATGGCTACACCTTC.

This clone was detected only a few times. This chain's CDR3 is CAVRGGPKSSYNEQFF. In DNA form, the CDR3 reads TGTGCCGTGCGCGGGGGCCCCAAAAGCTCCTACAATGAGCAGTTCTTC. The J gene is TRBJ2-1, the V gene TRBV7-2; perhaps TRBD2 as D (7 bases). This CDR3 spans 16 amino acids. The V gene's germline CDR1 is SGHTA and CDR2 FQGNSA. V dropped 11 bases and J dropped 0 bases, with 20 bases sitting between them.

V usage is TRBV28 and J usage is TRBJ2-3; possibly TRBD2 for D (6 bases). The CDR3 sequence is 14 residues long. V was trimmed by 6 bases and J by 2 bases, leaving 12 bases between them. Germline V gene lookup returns CDR1 MDHEN and CDR2 SYDVKM. The CDR3 here is CASRSGRFTDTQYF. CDR3 nucleotides: TGTGCCAGCAGATCTGGGAGGTTCACAGATACGCAGTATTTT.

In this sample, this clone turned up a few times. Here the CDR3 DNA reads TGTGCCAGCAGCAATCCTCGACAGGTCCGCACCTACGAGCAGTACTTC. Translated: CASSNPRQVRTYEQYF. This sequence joins TRBV7-9 and TRBJ2-7; maybe TRBD1 (6 bases). CDR1 is SEHNR, CDR2 FQNEAQ, per germline (reference sequence). The CDR3 spans 16 residues. V gave up 5 bases and J gave up 2 bases, with 19 bases separating them. Combining the CDR3 with reference TRBV7-9 and TRBJ2-7 gives the whole variable domain DTGVSQNPRHKITKRGQNVTFRCDPISEHNRLYWYRQTLGQGPEFLTYFQNEAQLEKSRLLSDRFSAERPKGSFSTLEIQRTEQGDSAMYLCASSNPRQVRTYEQYFGPGTRLTVT.

This clone was observed a few times. The chain carries TRBV5-1 and TRBJ2-1; 9 bases line up with TRBD2. V gave up 0 bases and J gave up 6 bases; unmatched junction bases: 7. Germline V gene lookup returns CDR1 SGHRS and CDR2 YFSETQ. The CDR3 totals 16 residues. The CDR3 spells CASSLATSGTFNEQFF. In nucleotides, the CDR3 is TGCGCCAGCAGCTTGGCGACTAGCGGAACCTTCAATGAGCAGTTCTTC.

The chain is built from TRBV6-5 and TRBJ2-5; 7 bases align to TRBD1. The J call is in doubt because the DNA end fits TRBJ2-7 better. This CDR3 is 13 amino acids long. Germline values: CDR1 MNHEY, CDR2 SVGAGI. The CDR3 nucleotides read TGTGCCAGCAGACTCCAGGGGGCCTACGAGCAGTACTTC. It codes for CASRLQGAYEQYF.

This clone turned up a few times. The chain is built from TRBV18 and TRBJ2-7; 14 bases are a match to TRBD2. The CDR3 spans 16 residues. Germline assignment: CDR1 KGHSH and CDR2 LQKENI. The V gene end was trimmed by 3 bases and the J gene end by 2 bases; junction bases not matched to a gene: 3. CDR3 in amino acids: CASSPQTSGRAYEQYF. CDR3 sequence (DNA): TGTGCCAGCTCACCCCAGACTAGCGGGAGGGCCTACGAGCAGTACTTC. Based on the CDR3 plus reference TRBV18 and TRBJ2-7, the full variable domain is NAGVMQNPRHLVRRRGQEARLRCSPMKGHSHVYWYRQLPEEGLKFMVYLQKENIIDESGMPKERFSAEFPKEGPSILRIQQVVRGDSAAYFCASSPQTSGRAYEQYFGPGTRLTVT.

The V call is TRBV7-2, the J call TRBJ2-3, with TRBD2 identical over 11 bases. J gave up 2 bases and V 1 base, and 5 bases lay outside the gene matches. The CDR3 has 17 amino acids. CDR1 and CDR2 (germline): SGHTA, FQGNSA. CDR3 residues: CASSLGVTSGNTDTQYF. DNA of the CDR3: TGTGCCAGCAGCTTAGGGGTGACTAGCGGGAACACAGATACGCAGTATTTT.

This clone was seen a few times. V usage is TRBV7-2 and J usage is TRBJ2-7, with 8 bases lining up with TRBD2. The germline CDR1 and CDR2 sequences are SGHTA and FQGNSA. The ends lost 1 base at V and 3 bases at J; junction bases unmatched: 5. There are 15 residues in the CDR3. The CDR3, as DNA: TGTGCCAGCAGCTTAGATGCTAGCGGGTACTACGAGCAGTACTTC. Protein: CASSLDASGYYEQYF.

This clone was seen only a few times. V is TRBV7-2 and J is TRBJ2-7; 7 nucleotides match TRBD1. The germline V gene encodes CDR1 SGHTA and CDR2 FQGNSA. V shed 5 bases, J shed 13 bases, and the junction held 20 bases outside the gene matches. This CDR3 is built from 15 residues. CDR3 in amino acids: CASSREAAGGRSFYF. As DNA, the CDR3 is TGTGCCAGCAGCCGGGAAGCGGCAGGGGGACGTTCATTTTACTTC.

The chain carries TRBV7-2 and TRBJ2-1, with 16 bases matching TRBD2. V lost 7 bases to trimming and J lost 3 bases; unmatched junction nucleotides: 12. Looked up from germline, CDR1 is SGHTA and CDR2 is FQGNSA. The length of the CDR3 is 19 residues. The CDR3 DNA reads as TGTGCCAGCACCAACCCGGGGACTAGCGGGGGGGCCTTCTACAATGAGCAGTTCTTC. Its protein product is CASTNPGTSGGAFYNEQFF.

The V gene is TRBV5-1, the J gene TRBJ2-2; D may be TRBD2 (6 bases). The CDR3 consists of 16 residues. CDR1 and CDR2 from the germline V gene are SGHRS and YFSETQ. V shed 0 bases and J shed 4 bases, with 13 bases lying between them. The CDR3 DNA reads as TGCGCCAGCAGCTTGGTCCCGGGACTTCCCACCGGGGAGCTGTTTTTT. It codes for CASSLVPGLPTGELFF.

This chain connects TRBV28 to TRBJ2-3; unclear D gene. Germline-derived CDR1 and CDR2 are MDHEN and SYDVKM. Trimming took off 2 bases at V and 7 bases at J, with 7 bases between the two ends. There are 12 residues in the CDR3. Here the CDR3 DNA reads TGTGCCAGCAGTTTAAGAGCTCATACGCAGTATTTT. Amino acid sequence: CASSLRAHTQYF.

This clone was picked up a small number of times. The chain combines TRBV12-5 with TRBJ2-5, with D tentatively TRBD1 (6 bases). The germline V gene has CDR1 LGHNT and CDR2 FRNRAP. The CDR3 extends over 14 amino acids. The V and J ends lost 1 base and 0 bases respectively, with 6 bases between them. CDR3 in amino acids: CASGLGTDQETQYF. The CDR3 DNA reads TGTGCTAGTGGTTTGGGGACAGACCAAGAGACCCAGTACTTC.

A few counts support this clone. V is TRBV7-9 and J is TRBJ2-1; 11 positions match TRBD1. From germline, CDR1 is SEHNR and CDR2 FQNEAQ (reference sequence). Losses at the gene ends were 9 bases for V and 4 bases for J; bases not matched to a gene: 11. The CDR3 has 16 amino acids. CDR3 amino acids: CASKQDRDRGYNEQFF. The CDR3 DNA is TGTGCCAGTAAACAGGACCGGGACAGGGGGTACAATGAGCAGTTCTTC.

This clone was detected only a few times. The chain employs TRBV20-1 and TRBJ1-2; D is unresolved. Between the trimmed V and J ends, which lost 4 bases and 8 bases, there was a span of 5 bases. The length of the CDR3 is 9 residues. The germline gives CDR1 DFQATT, CDR2 SNEGSKA (reference sequence). CDR3 DNA sequence: TGCAGTGCTACGGAGGGCTACACCTTC. Protein: CSATEGYTF.

The chain is built from TRBV7-2 and TRBJ2-5; TRBD1 matches at 11 bases. The CDR3 is 15 residues long. Trimming took 5 bases from V and 9 from J; bases not matched to a gene: 11. In germline, CDR1 is SGHTA, CDR2 FQGNSA. CDR3 sequence (DNA): TGTGCCAGCAGCCTCTCGGGACAGGGGGGATTGGCCCAGTACTTC. Translation gives CASSLSGQGGLAQYF.

The gene calls are TRBV2 and TRBJ2-1; 11 bases fit TRBD2. V lost 11 bases, J lost 4 bases, and 7 bases stayed unmatched. Germline assignment: CDR1 SNHLY and CDR2 FYNNEI. The CDR3 is 14 amino acids. The CDR3 loop reads CAGHSSGGYNEQFF. CDR3 DNA: TGTGCCGGACACTCTAGCGGGGGGTACAATGAGCAGTTCTTC.

This rearrangement joins TRBV7-2 to TRBJ2-1, with 9 bases lining up with TRBD2. The CDR3 is made up of 15 amino acids. The trim removed 3 bases at V and 8 bases at J, leaving 8 bases unmatched. Germline CDR1 SGHTA, CDR2 FQGNSA. In DNA, the CDR3 is TGTGCCAGCAGCTTTGGCGCTAGCGGGGCTTATGAGCAGTTCTTC. It codes for CASSFGASGAYEQFF.